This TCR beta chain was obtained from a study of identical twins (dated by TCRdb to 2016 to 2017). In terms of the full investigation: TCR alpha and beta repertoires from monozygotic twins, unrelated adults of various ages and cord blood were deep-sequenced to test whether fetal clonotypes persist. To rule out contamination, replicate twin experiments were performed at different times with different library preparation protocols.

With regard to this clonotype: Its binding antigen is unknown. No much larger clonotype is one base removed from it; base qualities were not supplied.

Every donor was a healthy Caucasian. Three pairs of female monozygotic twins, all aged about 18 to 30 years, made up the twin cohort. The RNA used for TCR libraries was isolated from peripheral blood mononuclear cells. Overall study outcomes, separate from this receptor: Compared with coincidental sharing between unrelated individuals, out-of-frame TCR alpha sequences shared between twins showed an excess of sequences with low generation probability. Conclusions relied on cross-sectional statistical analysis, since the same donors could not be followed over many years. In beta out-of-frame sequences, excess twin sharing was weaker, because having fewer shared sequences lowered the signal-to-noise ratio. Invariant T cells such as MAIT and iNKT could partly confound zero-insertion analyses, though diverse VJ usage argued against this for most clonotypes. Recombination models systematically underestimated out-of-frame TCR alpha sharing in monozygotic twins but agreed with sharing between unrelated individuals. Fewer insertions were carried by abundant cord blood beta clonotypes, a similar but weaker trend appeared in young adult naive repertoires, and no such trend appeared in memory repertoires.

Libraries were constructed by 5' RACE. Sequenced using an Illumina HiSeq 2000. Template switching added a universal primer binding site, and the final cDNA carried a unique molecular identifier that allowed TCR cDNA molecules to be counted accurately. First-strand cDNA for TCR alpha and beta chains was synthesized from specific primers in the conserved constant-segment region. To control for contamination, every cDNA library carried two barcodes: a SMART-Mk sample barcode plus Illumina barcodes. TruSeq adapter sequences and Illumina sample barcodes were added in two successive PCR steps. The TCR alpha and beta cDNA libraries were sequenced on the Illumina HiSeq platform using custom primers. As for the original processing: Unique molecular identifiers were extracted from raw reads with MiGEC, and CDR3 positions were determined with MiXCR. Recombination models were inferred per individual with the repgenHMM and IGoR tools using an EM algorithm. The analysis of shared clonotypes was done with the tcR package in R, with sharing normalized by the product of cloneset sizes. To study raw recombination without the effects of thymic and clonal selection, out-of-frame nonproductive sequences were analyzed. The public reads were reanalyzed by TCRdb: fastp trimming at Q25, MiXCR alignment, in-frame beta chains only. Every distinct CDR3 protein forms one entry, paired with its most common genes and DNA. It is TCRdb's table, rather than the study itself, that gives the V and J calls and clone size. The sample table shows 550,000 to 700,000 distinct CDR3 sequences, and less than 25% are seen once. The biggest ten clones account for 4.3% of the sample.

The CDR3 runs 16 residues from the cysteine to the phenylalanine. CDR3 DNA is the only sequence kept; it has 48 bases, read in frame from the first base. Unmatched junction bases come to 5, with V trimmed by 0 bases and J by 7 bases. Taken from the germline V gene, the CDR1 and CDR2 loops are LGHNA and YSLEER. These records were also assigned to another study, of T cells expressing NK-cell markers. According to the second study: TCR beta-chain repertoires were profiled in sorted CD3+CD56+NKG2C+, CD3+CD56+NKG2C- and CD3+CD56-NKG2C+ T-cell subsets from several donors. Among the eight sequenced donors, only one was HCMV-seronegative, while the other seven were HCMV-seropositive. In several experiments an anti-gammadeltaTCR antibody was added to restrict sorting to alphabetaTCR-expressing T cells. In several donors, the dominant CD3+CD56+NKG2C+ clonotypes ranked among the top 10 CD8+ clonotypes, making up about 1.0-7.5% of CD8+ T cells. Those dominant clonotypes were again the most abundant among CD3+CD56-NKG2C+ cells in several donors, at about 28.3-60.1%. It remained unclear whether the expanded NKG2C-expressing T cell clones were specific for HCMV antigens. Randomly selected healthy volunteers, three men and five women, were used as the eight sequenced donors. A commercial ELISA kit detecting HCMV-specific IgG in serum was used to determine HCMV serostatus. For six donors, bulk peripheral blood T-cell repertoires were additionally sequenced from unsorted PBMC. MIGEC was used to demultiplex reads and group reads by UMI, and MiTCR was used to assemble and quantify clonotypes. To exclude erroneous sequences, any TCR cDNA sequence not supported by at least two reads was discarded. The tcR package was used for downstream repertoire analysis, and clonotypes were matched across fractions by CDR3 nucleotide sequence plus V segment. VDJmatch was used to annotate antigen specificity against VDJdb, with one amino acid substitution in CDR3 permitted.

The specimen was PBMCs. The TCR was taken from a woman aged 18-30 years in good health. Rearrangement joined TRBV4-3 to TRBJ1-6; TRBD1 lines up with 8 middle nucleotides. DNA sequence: TGCGCCAGCAGCCAAGATGGACAGGGTGGGAATTCACCCCTCCACTTT. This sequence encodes CASSQDGQGGNSPLHF.